The T cell receptor (beta chain) described here comes from a study of T cell responses to AZD1222 COVID-19 vaccine. Broader study findings: Spike-specific TCR breadth and depth grew following two AZD1222 doses.

Regarding this clone: Its antigen is unidentified.

The CDR3 spans 15 residues. CDR1 MNHEY and CDR2 SVGAGI come from the germline V gene. V shed 6 bases and J 4 bases; nucleotides not matched to a gene: 9. Assay used: immunoSEQ multiplex PCR; TCRdb lists only in-frame clones, some missing. The sample lists about 130,000 clones; approximately 85% were seen once. V gene TRBV6-5 combines with J gene TRBJ2-7; 10 bases are shared with TRBD1. This receptor was taken from an adult who received the MenACWY meningococcal vaccine as a control. The sequencing used peripheral blood, collected 28 days after the second dose of the MenACWY control vaccine. The CDR3 DNA follows: TGTGCCAGCAGGAGAGTGTCGGGACAGGGGTACGAGCAGTACTTC. Amino acid sequence: CASRRVSGQGYEQYF.